Shown below are 16 T cell receptor beta chains from a single sample sequenced in a study of blood T cell repertoires in COVID-19. Only in-frame clones appear in the TCRdb table, and some are missing; sequencing was by immunoSEQ multiplex PCR. The profile covers 240,000 or so clones, with around 90% appearing a single time and approximately 0.8% taken by the ten largest. Sequencing used peripheral blood. These receptors all come from a woman aged 30 to 39 with acute or convalescent COVID-19.

J is TRBJ1-6 and V is TRBV30; 7 nucleotides align to TRBD1. The CDR3 is 14 amino acids. Unmatched junction bases numbered 5, after V lost 1 base and J lost 8 bases. CDR1 is GTSNPN, CDR2 SVGIG, per germline (reference sequence). CDR3 in DNA: TGTGCCTGGAGTGGTAGGAGGGGGCATTCACCCCTCCACTTT. This codes for CAWSGRRGHSPLHF.

The chain joins TRBV9 to TRBJ2-1; 10 nucleotides agree with TRBD2. V dropped 0 bases and J dropped 7; count of bases not matched to a gene: 7. CDR1 is SGDLS and CDR2 is YYNGEE in the germline V gene. The CDR3 runs 16 residues. CDR3 residues: CASSVESSGRWNEQFF. The CDR3 coding sequence is TGTGCCAGCAGCGTAGAGAGTAGCGGGAGGTGGAATGAGCAGTTCTTC.

V gene TRBV7-9 combines with J gene TRBJ2-5; 10 bases line up with TRBD1. Germline values: CDR1 SEHNR, CDR2 FQNEAQ (reference sequence). This CDR3 is built from 17 residues. Germline trimming cut 5 bases from V and 4 bases from J; bases unmatched to any gene: 13. For the CDR3, the DNA is TGTGCCAGCAGCCCCGTTCGGGGACAGGGGCGAGGAGAGACCCAGTACTTC. Translating gives CASSPVRGQGRGETQYF. The complete variable domain, with remaining parts taken from reference TRBV7-9 and TRBJ2-5, reads DTGVSQNPRHKITKRGQNVTFRCDPISEHNRLYWYRQTLGQGPEFLTYFQNEAQLEKSRLLSDRFSAERPKGSFSTLEIQRTEQGDSAMYLCASSPVRGQGRGETQYFGPGTRLLVL.

This sequence joins TRBV24-1 and TRBJ2-3; TRBD2 matches 9 bases. This CDR3 comprises 17 residues. V lost 0 bases to trimming and J lost 4 bases; unmatched junction nucleotides: 7. Looked up from germline, CDR1 is KGHDR and CDR2 is SFDVKD. CDR3 DNA sequence: TGTGCCACCAGTGATTTGACCCTAGCGGGATTCCCAGATACGCAGTATTTT. Protein product: CATSDLTLAGFPDTQYF.

J is TRBJ1-5 and V is TRBV21-1. TRBV21-1 is classified as a pseudogene. CDR3 length equals 10 residues. The DNA for the CDR3 is TGTGCCAGCTTTCCCCGCGTCCTGCATTTT. This encodes CASFPRVLHF.

The chain combines TRBV6-5 with TRBJ2-1, with TRBD2 matching over 10 bases. The CDR3 has 15 amino acids. V gave up 8 bases and J gave up 6 bases; unmatched junction bases: 10. CDR1 is MNHEY and CDR2 is SVGAGI in the germline V gene. The CDR3 DNA sequence: TGTGCCAGCCTACGGACTAGCGGAACCTCCAATGAGCAGTTCTTC. It encodes CASLRTSGTSNEQFF.

The rearrangement uses TRBV7-2 and TRBJ1-5; 8 nucleotides line up with TRBD1. This CDR3 is built from 17 residues. Germline V gives CDR1 SGHTA, CDR2 FQGNSA. The V and J ends lost 1 base and 5 bases, in that order; junction bases with no gene match: 10. CDR3 sequence: CASSLEVWVTGDQPQHF. The CDR3 DNA sequence: TGTGCCAGCAGCTTAGAAGTCTGGGTGACAGGGGATCAGCCCCAGCATTTT.

The chain has TRBV2 and TRBJ2-1; 7 bases are a match to TRBD2. CDR1 is SNHLY and CDR2 is FYNNEI in the germline V gene. The V and J ends lost 5 bases and 6 bases, in that order; junction bases with no gene match: 13. This CDR3 spans 16 amino acids. The CDR3 spells CASSWAGRATSNEQFF. In DNA form, the CDR3 reads TGTGCCAGCAGTTGGGCGGGGAGGGCTACGTCCAATGAGCAGTTCTTC.

This clone was seen a handful of times. The V gene is TRBV7-9, the J gene TRBJ1-2; 9 bases line up with TRBD1. After removal of 5 bases from V and 6 bases from J, the junction contained 4 bases not matched to a gene. The CDR3 sequence is 13 residues long. Looked up from germline, CDR1 is SEHNR and CDR2 is FQNEAQ (reference sequence). CDR3 protein: CASSPRTGDGYTF. As DNA, the CDR3 is TGTGCCAGCAGCCCCCGGACAGGGGATGGCTACACCTTC.

The gene calls are TRBV19 and TRBJ1-1; no clear D gene. Germline V CDR1 and CDR2: LNHDA, SQIVND (reference sequence). This CDR3 is 13 amino acids long. V lost 3 bases and J 1 base, leaving 6 bases between the germline ends. CDR3 in DNA: TGTGCCAGTAGTATTGCGGAGAACACTGAAGCTTTCTTT. Residues: CASSIAENTEAFF.

For the CDR3, the DNA is TGCGCCAGCAGCCTGGGACAGGGGGGGCAGCCCCAGCATTTT. Residues: CASSLGQGGQPQHF. This chain uses TRBV5-1 with TRBJ1-5, with 11 bases fitting TRBD1. Germline V gene sequence: CDR1 SGHRS, CDR2 YFSETQ. The V gene end was trimmed by 4 bases and the J gene end by 7 bases; junction bases not matched to a gene: 4. The CDR3 spans 14 residues.

The chain has TRBV27 and TRBJ2-5; 9 nucleotides line up with TRBD2. The CDR3 runs to 15 residues. Germline V gives CDR1 MNHEY, CDR2 SMNVEV (reference sequence). Trimming removed 4 bases from V and 4 bases from J; junction bases left unmatched: 7. The CDR3 DNA follows: TGTGCCAGCAGTTCCCTAGCGGGATCCAGAGAGACCCAGTACTTC. This gives the protein CASSSLAGSRETQYF.

The chain recombines TRBV30 with TRBJ2-3, with D unresolved. V was clipped by 5 bases and J by 2 bases, with 20 bases between them. Germline V CDR1 and CDR2: GTSNPN, SVGIG (reference sequence). CDR3 length: 16 residues. The DNA of the CDR3 is TGTGCCTGGTCAAAAGCTGCCCATAGATTCACAGATACGCAGTATTTT. It encodes CAWSKAAHRFTDTQYF.

The chain uses TRBV2 and TRBJ1-1, with D perhaps matching TRBD1 (5 bases). This CDR3 contains 11 residues. From germline, CDR1 is SNHLY and CDR2 FYNNEI. With 10 bases removed from V and 1 base from J, the gap between germline ends came to 7 bases. CDR3 amino acids: CAKTANTEAFF. The CDR3 coding sequence is TGTGCCAAGACAGCGAACACTGAAGCTTTCTTT. The whole variable domain, filled in from reference TRBV2 and TRBJ1-1, reads EPEVTQTPSHQVTQMGQEVILRCVPISNHLYFYWYRQILGQKVEFLVSFYNNEISEKSEIFDDQFSVERPDGSNFTLKIRSTKLEDSAMYFCAKTANTEAFFGQGTRLTVV.

The chain employs TRBV9 and TRBJ2-7; maybe TRBD1 (5 bases). This CDR3 has 14 residues. Looked up from germline, CDR1 is SGDLS and CDR2 is YYNGEE. Trimming took off 4 bases at V and 3 bases at J, with 14 bases between the two ends. The CDR3 protein is CASSLRDRSYEQYF. The CDR3 nucleotides are TGTGCCAGCAGCCTCCGCGACAGAAGCTACGAGCAGTACTTC. Full variable domain (remainder filled in from reference TRBV9 and TRBJ2-7): DSGVTQTPKHLITATGQRVTLRCSPRSGDLSVYWYQQSLDQGLQFLIQYYNGEERAKGNILERFSAQQFPDLHSELNLSSLELGDSALYFCASSLRDRSYEQYFGPGTRLTVT.

This chain links TRBV10-2 with TRBJ2-4; D uncertain. In germline, CDR1 is WSHSY, CDR2 SAAADI. The CDR3 is 12 residues long. V lost 0 bases to trimming and J lost 8 bases, with 5 bases between them. CDR3 sequence: CASSESPYIQYF. CDR3 DNA: TGCGCCAGCAGTGAGTCCCCATACATTCAGTACTTC.